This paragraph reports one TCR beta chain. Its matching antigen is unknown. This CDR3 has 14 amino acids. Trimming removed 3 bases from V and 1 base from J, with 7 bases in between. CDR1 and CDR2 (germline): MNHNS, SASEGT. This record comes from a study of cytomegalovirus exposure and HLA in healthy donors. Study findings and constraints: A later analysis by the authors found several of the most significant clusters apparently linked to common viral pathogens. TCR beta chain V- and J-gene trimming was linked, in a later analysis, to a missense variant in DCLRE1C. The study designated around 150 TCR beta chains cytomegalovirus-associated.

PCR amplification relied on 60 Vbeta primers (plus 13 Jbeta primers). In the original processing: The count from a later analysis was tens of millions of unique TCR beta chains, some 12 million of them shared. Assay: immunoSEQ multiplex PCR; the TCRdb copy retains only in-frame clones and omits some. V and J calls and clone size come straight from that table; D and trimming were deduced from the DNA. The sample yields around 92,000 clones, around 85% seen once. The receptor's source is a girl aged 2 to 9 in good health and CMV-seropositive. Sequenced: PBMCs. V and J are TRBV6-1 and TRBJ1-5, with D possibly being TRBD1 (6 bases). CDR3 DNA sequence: TGTGCCAGCAGTGAGCAGGGGAGCAATCAGCCCCAGCATTTT. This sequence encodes CASSEQGSNQPQHF.